The present entry profiles one T cell receptor (beta chain) with its context. Its target is unknown. This sample stems from a study of beta chain features in type 1 diabetes. Study-level results: Type 1 diabetes patients had moderately but significantly shorter TCRB CDR3s in all four CD4+ subsets.

Reverse transcription of all isolated RNA meant that expressed TCRB transcripts were sequenced. The repertoire was sequenced with immunoSEQ multiplex PCR; TCRdb's copy has only in-frame clones and lacks some. The table lists around 130,000 clones, around 10% of them singletons. The CDR3 consists of 13 residues. Germline V gives CDR1 SNHLY, CDR2 FYNNEI. After removal of 7 bases from V and 7 bases from J, the junction contained 7 bases not matched to a gene. The TCR originated in a man aged 25-40 years with type 1 diabetes. Specimen: central memory CD4+ T cells from blood. This chain connects TRBV2 to TRBJ2-5; 9 nucleotides align to TRBD1. The CDR3 DNA follows: TGTGCCAGCAACGGACAGGGGATGGGGACCCAGTACTTC. Translating gives CASNGQGMGTQYF. Combining the CDR3 with reference TRBV2 and TRBJ2-5 gives the whole variable domain EPEVTQTPSHQVTQMGQEVILRCVPISNHLYFYWYRQILGQKVEFLVSFYNNEISEKSEIFDDQFSVERPDGSNFTLKIRSTKLEDSAMYFCASNGQGMGTQYFGPGTRLLVL.